Below are 7 T cell receptor beta chains sequenced from a single sample in a study of Graves' ophthalmopathy and Graves' hyperthyroidism. From RNA, the CDR3 regions of TCR beta chains were amplified and sequenced. An initial RT-PCR round employing HTBI primers preceded a second-round multiplex PCR. TCRdb reanalysed the multiplex PCR reads using MiXCR and keeps one entry per CDR3 protein. The sample lists 200,000 to 250,000 distinct CDR3 sequences; around a fifth were seen once. Sequenced: peripheral blood. The receptors derive from a woman in her forties or fifties with Graves' ophthalmopathy.

The V call is TRBV5-1, the J call TRBJ1-2, with 8 bases lining up with TRBD1. CDR3 size: 14 residues. CDR1 SGHRS and CDR2 YFSETQ come from the germline V gene. V lost 2 bases to trimming and J lost 6 bases; unmatched junction nucleotides: 6. In nucleotides, the CDR3 is TGCGCCAGCAGCTTAGGACAGGGAATGCATGGCTACACCTTC. Its protein is CASSLGQGMHGYTF.

This clonotype was seen ten or more times. The chain recombines TRBV20-1 with TRBJ1-3; D not resolved. Germline-derived CDR1 and CDR2 are DFQATT and SNEGSKA (reference sequence). CDR3 length: 16 residues. V lost 3 bases and J 0 bases, leaving 15 bases between the germline ends. The CDR3 protein is CSASTLHSSSGNTIYF. The CDR3 bases are TGCAGTGCTAGTACGTTGCACAGCAGCTCTGGAAACACCATATATTTT.

This clonotype was counted many times. This chain connects TRBV6-5 to TRBJ2-7, with D uncertain. CDR1 is MNHEY and CDR2 is SVGAGI in the germline V gene. The ends were cut back, 4 bases at V and 13 bases at J, with 17 bases in the middle. The CDR3 loop spans 12 amino acids. As DNA, the CDR3 is TGTGCCAGCAGTTCCCCCCAACTGGAGAGATACTTC. Residues: CASSSPQLERYF.

The chain joins TRBV19 to TRBJ1-4, with D unresolved. The germline V gene has CDR1 LNHDA and CDR2 SQIVND (reference sequence). Trimming took 5 bases from V and 1 from J, leaving 14 bases between them. This CDR3 has 16 residues. The CDR3 DNA sequence: TGTGCCAGTAGTTCTTGGCAGAAGAGAACTAATGAAAAACTGTTTTTT. Translation: CASSSWQKRTNEKLFF.

This clonotype was picked up many times. The chain employs TRBV7-8 and TRBJ1-5; D unclear. This CDR3 has 13 amino acids. Germline-derived CDR1 and CDR2 are SGHVS and FQNEAQ. The ends were cut back, 5 bases at V and 7 bases at J, with 12 bases in the middle. CDR3 residues: CASSLGIGQPQHF. The CDR3, as DNA: TGTGCCAGCAGCCTAGGGATCGGGCAGCCCCAGCATTTT.

This clonotype was seen a handful of times. The V call is TRBV12-3 or TRBV12-4, the J call TRBJ1-5; 8 bases are a match to TRBD1. The CDR3 has 19 residues. Trimming removed 3 bases from V and 6 bases from J; junction bases left unmatched: 19. The CDR3 here is CASSFSPLLNRGRLQPQHF. The CDR3 DNA is TGTGCCAGCAGTTTTTCCCCTTTGTTGAACAGGGGGAGGCTTCAGCCCCAGCATTTT.

This clonotype was seen repeatedly, ten times or more. The V call is TRBV6-6, the J call TRBJ1-1; TRBD1 is a possible D gene (6 bases). Germline CDR1 reads MNHNY; CDR2 reads SVGAGI (reference sequence). Between the trimmed V and J ends, which lost 6 bases and 1 base, there was a span of 9 bases. There are 13 residues in the CDR3. The CDR3, as DNA: TGTGCCAGCAGGGGACACCCGAACACTGAAGCTTTCTTT. Translation: CASRGHPNTEAFF.